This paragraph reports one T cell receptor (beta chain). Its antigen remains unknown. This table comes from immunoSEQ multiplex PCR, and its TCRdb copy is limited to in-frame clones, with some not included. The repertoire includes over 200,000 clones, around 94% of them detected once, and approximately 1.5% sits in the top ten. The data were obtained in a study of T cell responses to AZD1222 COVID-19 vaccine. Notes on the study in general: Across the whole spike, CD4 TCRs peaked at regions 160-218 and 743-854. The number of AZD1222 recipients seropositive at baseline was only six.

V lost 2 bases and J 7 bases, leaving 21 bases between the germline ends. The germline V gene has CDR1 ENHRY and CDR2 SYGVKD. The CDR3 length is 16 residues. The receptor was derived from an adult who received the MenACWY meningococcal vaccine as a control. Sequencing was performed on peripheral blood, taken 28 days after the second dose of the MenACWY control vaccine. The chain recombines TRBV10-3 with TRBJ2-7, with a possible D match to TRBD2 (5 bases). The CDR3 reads CAISEPTGMRSLEQYF. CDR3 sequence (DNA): TGTGCCATCAGTGAGCCTACGGGGATGAGAAGCCTAGAGCAGTACTTC.